Detailed here is one T cell receptor (beta chain). Its antigen remains unidentified. The sample contains more than one DNA sequence encoding this CDR3. This sample was taken from a study of shared clonotypes between healthy human individuals. In the study overall: A donor's plate count was three for CD4 naive and three for CD4 memory; CD8 naive had two and CD8 memory one. The study, taken as a whole, reports: With a handful of donors compared, around 5% of naive CD4 clonotypes were shared.

Assay runs were performed at deep level. Some clones are missing from TCRdb's copy, which holds only in-frame ones; the method was immunoSEQ multiplex PCR. The data show about 680,000 clones, about 91% seen once. The naive CD8 fraction comprised CD45RO-negative cells positively selected for CCR7 and excluded terminally differentiated effector memory CD45RA+ cells. Per germline, CDR1 SEHNR and CDR2 FQNEAQ (reference sequence). The CDR3 spans 15 residues. V lost 1 base, J lost 4 bases, and 4 bases stayed unmatched. The rearrangement links TRBV7-9 to TRBJ2-5; TRBD2 matches at 9 bases. The specimen was naive CD8+ T cells sorted from blood. The TCR comes from a man aged 25 to 45 in good health. For the CDR3, the DNA is TGTGCCAGCAGCTTAGGGCTAGCGGGATCAGAGACCCAGTACTTC. Translation: CASSLGLAGSETQYF.